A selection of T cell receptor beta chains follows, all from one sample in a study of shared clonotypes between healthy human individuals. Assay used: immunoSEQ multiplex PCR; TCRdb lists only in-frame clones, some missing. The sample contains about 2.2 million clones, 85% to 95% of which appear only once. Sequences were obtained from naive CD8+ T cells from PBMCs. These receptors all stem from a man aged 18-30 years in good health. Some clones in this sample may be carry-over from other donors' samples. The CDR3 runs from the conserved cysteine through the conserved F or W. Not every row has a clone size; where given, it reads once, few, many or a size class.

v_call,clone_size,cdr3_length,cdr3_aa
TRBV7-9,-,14,CASRTSGSYNEQFF
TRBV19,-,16,CASSDRQGAVDTEAFF
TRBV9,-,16,CASSPRAVLAKNIQYF
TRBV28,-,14,CASSLAGSGYEQYF
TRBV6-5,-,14,CASSYSTGVNEQYF
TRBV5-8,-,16,CASSSRDRGPPYEQYF
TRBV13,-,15,CASSSGPGGRHEQYF
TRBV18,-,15,CASSPPVDYAAGYTF
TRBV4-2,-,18,CASSQGEGGPIFNEKLFF
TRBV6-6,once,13,CASLWRDRDEQYF
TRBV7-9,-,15,CASSSRLGEQETQYF
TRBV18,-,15,CASSPPDPLVHEQYF
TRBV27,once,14,CASSFAGANYGYTF
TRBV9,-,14,CASSAGPSNQPQHF
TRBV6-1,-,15,CASSEDGGSGQPQHF
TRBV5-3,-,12,CARSLGGPNQFF
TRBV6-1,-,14,CASSEGLNPYEQYF
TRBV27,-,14,CASSLRDSRGEQYF
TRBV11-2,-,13,CASSLGGGREQFF
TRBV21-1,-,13,CASVGGRPLGQYF
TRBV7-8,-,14,CASSLSPASYEQYF
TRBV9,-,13,CASSGGTKEKLFF
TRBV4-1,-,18,CASSPKGQVTQMNTEAFF
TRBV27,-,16,CASSFVGPRRTDTQYF
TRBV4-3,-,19,CASSLLGLAAKLNTGELFF
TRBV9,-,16,CASSVVRDRAAYEQYF
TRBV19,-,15,CASSSRTSGNYEQYF